This TCR beta chain is from a study of preoperative IRX-2 immunotherapy in early breast cancer. Trimming pared 0 bases from V and 5 bases from J, leaving 13 bases between. Germline CDR1 reads MNHNY; CDR2 reads SVGAGI (reference sequence). This CDR3 region has 15 residues. Described treatment: preoperative locoregional IRX-2 cytokine immunotherapy. Patients received preoperative, locoregional IRX-2 cytokine immunotherapy in a phase Ib study. The protocol was immunoSEQ multiplex PCR, while the TCRdb copy is restricted to in-frame clones and leaves out a portion. The sample yields 25,000 or so clones, roughly 95% seen once.

This TCR was recovered from a human donor with breast cancer. V and J are TRBV6-6 and TRBJ1-1; D is unresolved. The source material was tumor tissue, sampled after IRX-2 immunotherapy. As DNA, the CDR3 is TGTGCCAGCAGTTACTCATGGGGAAGTGGTACTGAAGCTTTCTTT. It specifies CASSYSWGSGTEAFF.